The 20 T cell receptor beta chains given below trace back to one sample, sequenced in a study of T cells after yellow fever vaccination. TCRdb independently ran MiXCR on the 5' RACE reads; one entry per CDR3 protein. The sample carries a few hundred thousand distinct CDR3 sequences, roughly 6.1% recorded once. The specimen comprised PBMCs, sampled 5 days after the yellow fever booster vaccination. These receptors were taken from a man aged 30-40 years who received the YFV17D yellow fever vaccine.

This clonotype was seen at least ten times. The chain links TRBV6-5 to TRBJ2-3, with D possibly being TRBD2 (5 bases). Germline assignment: CDR1 MNHEY and CDR2 SVGAGI. Trimming stripped 6 bases from V and 0 bases from J, with 16 bases between. The CDR3 length is 16 residues. CDR3 loop: CASSRLPAPSTDTQYF. The CDR3 DNA is TGTGCCAGCAGCCGACTACCAGCGCCAAGCACAGATACGCAGTATTTT.

The chain has TRBV18 and TRBJ1-4; maybe TRBD1 (5 bases). The V gene's germline CDR1 is KGHSH and CDR2 LQKENI. The CDR3 extends over 14 amino acids. Trimming stripped 3 bases from V and 8 bases from J, with 13 bases between. CDR3 sequence: CASSPVRQSEKLFF. The CDR3 DNA reads as TGTGCCAGCTCACCGGTCAGACAGTCGGAAAAACTGTTTTTT.

This clonotype was picked up many times. V and J are TRBV20-1 and TRBJ2-5; TRBD1 might be the D (6 bases). The germline gives CDR1 DFQATT, CDR2 SNEGSKA (reference sequence). V gave up 4 bases and J gave up 4 bases, with 13 bases separating them. The CDR3 is made up of 13 amino acids. This chain's CDR3 is CSAKRSRGETQYF. As DNA, the CDR3 is TGCAGTGCTAAGAGGAGCAGGGGAGAGACCCAGTACTTC.

The rearrangement uses TRBV7-3 and TRBJ2-7, with TRBD2 identical over 8 bases. The CDR3 totals 14 residues. Trimming removed 5 bases from V and 4 bases from J; junction bases left unmatched: 7. Per germline, CDR1 SGHTA and CDR2 FQGTGA. The CDR3 coding sequence is TGTGCCAGCAGCCCGGCGGGAGGTGCGTACGAGCAGTACTTC. The encoded protein is CASSPAGGAYEQYF.

This clonotype was counted at least ten times. The genes are TRBV7-8 and TRBJ1-1; D not resolved. Trimming pared 5 bases from V and 1 base from J, leaving 5 bases between. Germline V gene data show CDR1 as SGHVS and CDR2 as FQNEAQ. The CDR3 runs 12 residues. The CDR3 protein is CASSHRNTEAFF. The CDR3 DNA reads TGTGCCAGCAGCCACAGGAACACTGAAGCTTTCTTT.

This clonotype has just a few counts. The gene calls are TRBV24-1 and TRBJ2-7, with D tentatively TRBD1 or TRBD2 (5 bases each). The CDR3 contains 13 residues. V gave up 4 bases and J gave up 9 bases, with 15 bases separating them. The germline V gene encodes CDR1 KGHDR and CDR2 SFDVKD. The CDR3 sequence: CATSDGAPWGQYF. The CDR3 region has the DNA TGTGCCACCAGTGACGGGGCCCCATGGGGGCAGTACTTC.

The V and J genes are TRBV29-1 and TRBJ2-7, with TRBD1 matching 11 bases. The CDR3 extends over 13 amino acids. V shed 7 bases, J shed 0 bases, and the junction held 2 bases outside the gene matches. Germline CDR1 and CDR2: SQVTM and ANQGSEA. CDR3 sequence: CSAGTGGSYEQYF. As DNA, the CDR3 is TGCAGCGCCGGGACAGGGGGCTCCTACGAGCAGTACTTC.

This clonotype has just a few counts. This chain connects TRBV27 to TRBJ1-6; possible D gene TRBD1, 5 bases. Per germline, CDR1 MNHEY and CDR2 SMNVEV (reference sequence). Trimming took 2 bases from V and 8 from J, leaving 13 bases between them. The CDR3 extends over 15 amino acids. The CDR3: CASSLGRVVYSPLHF. In DNA, the CDR3 is TGTGCCAGCAGTTTAGGCAGGGTGGTCTATTCACCCCTCCACTTT.

The chain links TRBV5-8 to TRBJ2-7; no reliable D call. The V and J ends lost 9 bases and 0 bases respectively, with 16 bases between them. Germline V CDR1 and CDR2: SGHTS, YDEGEE. The CDR3 runs 14 residues. The CDR3 DNA reads as TGTGCCACTACAGCCCCTGATGGCTCCTACGAGCAGTACTTC. Translated, it gives CATTAPDGSYEQYF.

This clonotype was seen a few times. The chain joins TRBV5-1 to TRBJ2-2; the D gene is possibly TRBD2 (5 bases). CDR1 and CDR2 from the germline V gene are SGHRS and YFSETQ. The CDR3 extends over 14 amino acids. Between the trimmed V and J ends, which lost 9 bases and 0 bases, there was a span of 12 bases. CDR3 nucleotides: TGCGCCATACGGGAATTTGCGAACACCGGGGAGCTGTTTTTT. Its protein is CAIREFANTGELFF.

Of note for this clonotype: A junction end diverges from the germline sequence, so it may reflect a read error. The chain links TRBV7-7 to TRBJ2-5; D unclear. The CDR3 is 14 amino acids. Germline CDR1 reads SSHAT; CDR2 reads FNYEAQ (reference sequence). The CDR3 sequence is CASSLGMGWETQYF. CDR3 sequence (DNA): TGTGCTAGCAGCTTAGGAATGGGGTGGGAGACCCAGTACTTC.

This clonotype occurred many times. The chain joins TRBV12-3 or TRBV12-4 to TRBJ2-1; tentative D call: TRBD2 (6 bases). Trimming pared 4 bases from V and 3 bases from J, leaving 19 bases between. This CDR3 region has 17 residues. The CDR3 coding sequence is TGTGCCAGCAGTTCCCCATCAGGCGGGATCAGCTACAATGAGCAGTTCTTC. Translation: CASSSPSGGISYNEQFF.

This clonotype was picked up a small number of times. V and J are TRBV20-1 and TRBJ2-7, with D unresolved. The CDR3 extends over 12 amino acids. Looked up from germline, CDR1 is DFQATT and CDR2 is SNEGSKA (reference sequence). V shed 8 bases and J shed 3 bases, with 14 bases lying between them. The CDR3 region is CSIHSGVYEQYF. CDR3 nucleotide sequence: TGCAGTATCCATTCTGGGGTCTACGAGCAGTACTTC.

This clonotype was recorded many times. The CDR3 here is CASSFPGTSGRNEQFF. CDR3 in DNA: TGTGCCAGCAGCTTTCCGGGGACTAGCGGGAGAAATGAGCAGTTCTTC. V and J are TRBV7-2 and TRBJ2-1, with TRBD2 matching 14 bases. The CDR3 runs 16 residues. Trimming took 3 bases from V and 7 from J; bases not matched to a gene: 5. Per germline, CDR1 SGHTA and CDR2 FQGNSA.

The J gene is TRBJ2-5, the V gene TRBV6-2 or TRBV6-3, with D uncertain. Looked up from germline, CDR1 is MNHEY and CDR2 is SVGEGT. Deletions cut 0 bases from V and 1 base from J, with 6 bases between. This CDR3 is built from 14 residues. CDR3 loop: CASSYSETQETQYF. The DNA of the CDR3 is TGTGCCAGCAGTTACTCGGAGACCCAAGAGACCCAGTACTTC.

This clonotype was picked up a small number of times. V usage is TRBV20-1 and J usage is TRBJ2-6, with 10 bases that match TRBD1. V lost 5 bases to trimming and J lost 12 bases; unmatched junction nucleotides: 10. This CDR3 is 14 amino acids long. CDR1 is DFQATT, CDR2 SNEGSKA, per germline (reference sequence). The CDR3 region has the DNA TGCAGTGCTTATTTAGACAGGGGGCTGGGCGTCCTGACTTTC. Its protein product is CSAYLDRGLGVLTF.

This clonotype was counted ten times or more. This chain connects TRBV9 to TRBJ2-2; TRBD1 matches 9 bases. Looked up from germline, CDR1 is SGDLS and CDR2 is YYNGEE. J lost 4 bases, V lost 0 bases, and 7 bases had no gene match. The CDR3 is 17 residues long. The CDR3 is CASSVAPNRGPTGELFF. The CDR3 DNA is TGTGCCAGCAGCGTAGCCCCCAACAGGGGGCCCACCGGGGAGCTGTTTTTT.

V gene TRBV20-1 combines with J gene TRBJ2-3; D not resolved. The CDR3 spans 11 residues. Between the trimmed V and J ends, which lost 4 bases and 0 bases, there was a span of 2 bases. Germline CDR1 and CDR2: DFQATT and SNEGSKA (reference sequence). This CDR3 reads CSAISTDTQYF. The CDR3 DNA follows: TGCAGTGCTATCAGCACAGATACGCAGTATTTT.

CDR3 DNA sequence: TGCAGCGTTGAAGATCCGGGGACTAGTGGGTCCGGGGAGCTGTTTTTT. Its translation: CSVEDPGTSGSGELFF. V is TRBV29-1 and J is TRBJ2-2; 8 positions agree with TRBD2. Germline V gene data show CDR1 as SQVTM and CDR2 as ANQGSEA. The CDR3 is made up of 16 amino acids. V shed 0 bases, J shed 6 bases, and the junction held 9 bases outside the gene matches.

This clonotype was recorded at least ten times. The V gene is TRBV4-3, the J gene TRBJ1-5; possibly TRBD1 for D (5 bases). Germline CDR1 reads LGHNA; CDR2 reads YSLEER. V was shortened by 0 bases and J by 9 bases, with 12 bases between the two germline ends. The CDR3 spans 14 residues. CDR3 sequence: CASSQDTGSRPQHF. In DNA, the CDR3 is TGCGCCAGCAGCCAAGACACAGGCTCCAGGCCCCAGCATTTT.